This T cell receptor beta chain was captured in a study of CD8 T cells in ankylosing spondylitis. Regarding the study as a whole: A TCR beta motif of 7 to 9 highly homologous variants seemed to mark ankylosing spondylitis blood. As reported, disease-linked clones showed significant enrichment in matched ankylosing spondylitis synovial fluid.

Researchers built TCR beta libraries using quantitative 5'-RACE with molecular barcodes. From the 5' RACE reads, TCRdb called clonotypes with MiXCR, one entry per CDR3 protein. The sample includes 220,000 or so distinct CDR3 sequences, about 10% of them seen just once. In regard to this clonotype: Its antigen is still unknown.

CDR1 and CDR2 from the germline V gene are SGHNT and YENEEA. The CDR3 extends over 14 amino acids. V dropped 3 bases and J dropped 6 bases, with 12 bases sitting between them. The TCR sequence derives from a male donor with ankylosing spondylitis or in good health (not recorded which). This sequence joins TRBV11-3 and TRBJ2-1; the D gene is possibly TRBD1 (5 bases). Sequenced: blood, either unsorted or a sorted T cell fraction (not recorded which). The CDR3 sequence is CASSFDSFGNEQFF. Here the CDR3 DNA reads TGTGCCAGCAGCTTTGACAGTTTTGGCAATGAGCAGTTCTTC.